This record covers a single TCR beta chain. Its antigen is currently unknown. Assay: immunoSEQ multiplex PCR; the TCRdb copy retains only in-frame clones and omits some. This repertoire shows about 60,000 clones, roughly 87% found once; its top ten account for 15% to 20%. The data were obtained in a study of T cell responses to AZD1222 COVID-19 vaccine. V shed 2 bases and J 5 bases; nucleotides not matched to a gene: 1. The CDR3 runs to 13 residues. Germline CDR1 and CDR2: SGHDT and YYEEEE. The study's findings and limits: Donors skewed white British and female; clonal diversity was possibly underestimated. Reports indicate that nearly half of spike-specific TCRs are directed at unmutated variant regions. Rises in breadth and depth of Spike-specific TCRs came after two AZD1222 doses. CD4 TCRs associated with vaccination spanned spike, dominating at 160-218 and 743-854.

V usage is TRBV5-6 and J usage is TRBJ1-2, with TRBD1 matching 9 bases. Sample: peripheral blood, taken on day 0 of AZD1222 vaccination. The origin of this receptor is an adult in good health. Here the CDR3 reads CASSLQGAYGYTF. In DNA form, the CDR3 reads TGTGCCAGCAGCTTACAGGGGGCTTATGGCTACACCTTC.